The following is a T cell receptor beta chain sequence with its context. The record originates from a study of blood T cell repertoires in COVID-19. Study details: Both acute and convalescent COVID-19 samples were obtained from the United States, Italy and Spain. T cells, B-cell-depleted T cells, or PBMCs provided the cDNA or gDNA that served as material.

Original data processing: Cell counts per sample came from amplifying reference gene primers. Sequencing was performed with immunoSEQ multiplex PCR; in TCRdb, only in-frame clones are kept and a portion is missing. The V and J calls and clone size were taken over from that table, and D and trimming were inferred from the DNA. The profile shows fewer than 150,000 clones, 88% of them singletons. J lost 4 bases, V lost 6 bases, and 11 bases had no gene match. Germline CDR1 MDHEN, CDR2 SYDVKM. The CDR3 consists of 16 residues. Specimen: peripheral blood. The rearrangement uses TRBV28 and TRBJ1-2; 10 nucleotides line up with TRBD1. This clonotype was obtained from a woman between 45 and 65 years old with active or convalescent COVID-19. The CDR3, as DNA: TGTGCCAGCAGCCCTTCCCGACAGGGGGCGGGCTATGGCTACACCTTC. This codes for CASSPSRQGAGYGYTF.